The present T cell receptor beta chain was sequenced within a study of vaccination effects on CD4 cells after COVID-19. General study findings and limits: The study, lacking early post-infection timepoints, had few convalescent patients.

Per the germline V gene, CDR1 is ENHRY and CDR2 is SYGVKD. The germline V and J ends were trimmed by 4 bases and 5 bases, with 11 bases remaining between them. The CDR3 runs 13 residues. About this clone itself: What it binds is not known.

Profiled with immunoSEQ multiplex PCR; TCRdb holds only in-frame clones, not every one. The sample lists over 50,000 clones; 73% were seen once. Using viral peptide pools, the ViraFEST assay grew out antigen-specific CD4+ T cells prior to sequencing. An approximately nine-day culture period preceded the isolation of CD4+ T cells. Everyone in the study got two shots of either the BNT162b2 or mRNA-1273 vaccine. Vaccinated participants had no history of SARS-CoV-2 infection and tested negative for nucleocapsid antibodies. For each well, 1.5 million to 2 million PBMC were cultured with 10 IU/ml IL-2 and about 9.1 ug/ml peptides.

Sequenced here: CD4+ T cells from PBMCs cultured with HCoV-229E spike peptides, sampled after COVID-19 vaccination. The chain employs TRBV10-3 and TRBJ2-5; D not certain. This TCR was sampled from a human donor who received a COVID-19 vaccine. The CDR3 spells CAISGGSWETQYF. The CDR3, as DNA: TGTGCCATCAGTGGGGGTTCTTGGGAGACCCAGTACTTC.